This is a list of T cell receptor beta chains from one sample in a study of glioma-infiltrating T cells after dendritic cell vaccination. Only in-frame clones appear in the TCRdb table, and some are missing; sequencing was by immunoSEQ multiplex PCR. This repertoire shows more than 60,000 clones, more than 75% found once; its top ten account for approximately 8.5%. The sample consisted of blood, taken before dendritic cell vaccination. The receptors originated from a human donor with glioblastoma. Both conserved end residues are part of each CDR3.

>TRBV6-4|TRBJ2-7
CASSPARTGNEQYF
>TRBV5-1|TRBJ2-5
CASSPMPRGLGETQYF
>TRBV7-9|TRBJ2-2
CASRPPGTGNTGELFF
>TRBV28|TRBJ2-2
CASNLPSGTGELFF
>TRBV5-4|TRBJ2-1
CASSLWASGNNEQFF
>TRBV7-8|TRBJ1-2
CASSPTGFGYTF
>TRBV5-1|TRBJ1-1
CASSFFGTANTEAFF
>TRBV9|TRBJ2-1
CASSAASGSDYNEQFF
>TRBV4-1|TRBJ1-6
CASSQSITRAGSYNSPLHF
>TRBV7-2|TRBJ2-1
CASSLARSAVGSYNEQFF